The 29 T cell receptor beta chains below come from one sample, sequenced in a study of blood T cell repertoires in COVID-19. Generated by immunoSEQ multiplex PCR, the TCRdb table keeps only in-frame clones and is missing some. The sample lists about 240,000 clones, about four fifths occurring once. Sequencing used peripheral blood. Receptors originate from a woman aged 80 or over with acute or convalescent COVID-19.

This chain uses TRBV19 with TRBJ1-2, with D perhaps TRBD1 (5 bases). The V and J ends lost 4 bases and 2 bases respectively, with 14 bases between them. The CDR3 has 15 amino acids. Germline V gives CDR1 LNHDA, CDR2 SQIVND (reference sequence). CDR3 bases: TGTGCCAGTAGTACCGGAGAAGGGGCGAACTATGGCTACACCTTC. It translates to CASSTGEGANYGYTF.

V gene TRBV7-8 combines with J gene TRBJ2-4; 8 positions match TRBD2. The V gene's germline CDR1 is SGHVS and CDR2 FQNEAQ. This CDR3 is 19 amino acids long. The trim removed 0 bases at V and 0 bases at J, leaving 10 bases unmatched. CDR3 region: CASSLATGLAQLAKNIQYF. The CDR3 DNA reads TGTGCCAGCAGCTTAGCGACAGGACTAGCCCAACTAGCCAAAAACATTCAGTACTTC.

The V and J genes are TRBV12-3 or TRBV12-4 and TRBJ2-2, with D possibly TRBD1 on 6 matching bases. Trimming took 6 bases from V and 4 from J, leaving 9 bases between them. This CDR3 comprises 13 residues. This chain's CDR3 is CASRTTGTGELFF. The CDR3 DNA is TGTGCCAGCAGAACGACAGGCACCGGGGAGCTGTTTTTT.

This clone has more than one count but fewer than ten. This sequence joins TRBV5-1 and TRBJ2-5; a possible D gene is TRBD2 (6 bases). The germline gives CDR1 SGHRS, CDR2 YFSETQ. Deletions cut 2 bases from V and 5 bases from J, with 13 bases between. The CDR3 consists of 14 residues. This CDR3 is CASSFAGTQETQYF. CDR3 in DNA: TGCGCCAGCAGCTTCGCGGGGACCCAGGAGACCCAGTACTTC. The whole variable domain, remainder taken from reference TRBV5-1 and TRBJ2-5, is KAGVTQTPRYLIKTRGQQVTLSCSPISGHRSVSWYQQTPGQGLQFLFEYFSETQRNKGNFPGRFSGRQFSNSRSEMNVSTLELGDSALYLCASSFAGTQETQYFGPGTRLLVL.

V and J are TRBV28 and TRBJ1-1; 8 positions agree with TRBD1. The CDR3 runs 16 residues. Trimming cost V 4 bases and J 3 bases; bases outside gene matches: 10. Germline V gene sequence: CDR1 MDHEN, CDR2 SYDVKM. In nucleotides, the CDR3 is TGTGCCAGCAGTTCGCCCACCAACAGGGGGGACACTGAAGCTTTCTTT. Residues: CASSSPTNRGDTEAFF.

This chain links TRBV9 with TRBJ1-1, with 7 bases aligning to TRBD1. From germline, CDR1 is SGDLS and CDR2 YYNGEE. The V segment lost 0 bases and the J segment 1 base; nucleotides outside the gene matches: 3. The CDR3 spans 15 residues. CDR3 in DNA: TGTGCCAGCAGCGTAGAGGGGGCGGGGAACACTGAAGCTTTCTTT. It codes for CASSVEGAGNTEAFF.

This clone was recorded a few times. The junction does not match germline at one end; this may be a read error. J is TRBJ2-5 and V is TRBV7-7, with TRBD1 as a possible D gene (6 bases). The CDR3 is made up of 15 amino acids. Germline V CDR1 and CDR2: SSHAT, FNYEAQ (reference sequence). CDR3 sequence reads: CASSTRTGFQETQYF. The CDR3 DNA is TGTGCTAGCAGCACCCGCACAGGGTTCCAAGAGACCCAGTACTTC.

This chain joins TRBV5-1 and TRBJ2-7, with 8 bases identical to TRBD1. Germline assignment: CDR1 SGHRS and CDR2 YFSETQ. CDR3 length: 15 amino acids. The V and J ends lost 4 bases and 7 bases, in that order; junction bases with no gene match: 13. This CDR3 is CASSPQGQDTREQYF. The CDR3 DNA follows: TGCGCCAGCAGCCCTCAGGGACAGGATACCAGGGAGCAGTACTTC.

In this sample, this clone turned up a few times. The chain carries TRBV6-1 and TRBJ1-4, with D maybe TRBD1 (6 bases). Germline V gene lookup returns CDR1 MNHNS and CDR2 SASEGT. This CDR3 region has 16 residues. V was trimmed by 3 bases and J by 0 bases, leaving 11 bases between them. The CDR3 DNA reads as TGTGCCAGCAGTGAGATACAGGGATCAACTAATGAAAAACTGTTTTTT. This sequence encodes CASSEIQGSTNEKLFF.

In this sample, this clone turned up a few times. This sequence joins TRBV19 and TRBJ1-4, with a tentative D call TRBD1 (5 bases). The V end lost 7 bases, the J end lost 5 bases, and 20 bases lay between the germline ends. Germline assignment: CDR1 LNHDA and CDR2 SQIVND (reference sequence). The CDR3 is 16 amino acids. The CDR3 is CASTPRGVRANEKLFF. DNA for the CDR3: TGTGCCAGTACCCCCCGGGGGGTCCGGGCGAATGAAAAACTGTTTTTT.

This chain links TRBV28 with TRBJ1-2; the D is unclear. Trimming removed 4 bases from V and 0 bases from J, with 12 bases in between. Per germline, CDR1 MDHEN and CDR2 SYDVKM. The CDR3 loop spans 15 amino acids. The CDR3 nucleotides are TGTGCCAGCAGTTCCCTGTGGCCCTCTAACTATGGCTACACCTTC. The encoded protein is CASSSLWPSNYGYTF.

The CDR3 sequence: CASGLTQDTEAFF. CDR3 sequence (DNA): TGTGCTAGTGGTCTTACACAGGACACTGAAGCTTTCTTT. This chain uses TRBV12-5 with TRBJ1-1; D is possibly TRBD1 (5 bases). The germline V and J ends were trimmed by 5 bases and 3 bases, with 10 bases remaining between them. The CDR3 is 13 amino acids. Germline V gene lookup returns CDR1 LGHNT and CDR2 FRNRAP.

The V and J genes are TRBV5-6 and TRBJ2-3; 10 bases map to TRBD2. V was clipped by 0 bases and J by 4 bases; unmatched bases: 5. CDR3 size: 16 residues. Germline CDR1 and CDR2: SGHDT and YYEEEE. The CDR3 loop reads CASSLVGLAGADTQYF. CDR3 DNA sequence: TGTGCCAGCAGCTTGGTGGGGCTAGCGGGGGCAGATACGCAGTATTTT. Combining the CDR3 with reference TRBV5-6 and TRBJ2-3 gives the whole variable domain DAGVTQSPTHLIKTRGQQVTLRCSPKSGHDTVSWYQQALGQGPQFIFQYYEEEERQRGNFPDRFSGHQFPNYSSELNVNALLLGDSALYLCASSLVGLAGADTQYFGPGTRLTVL.

The rearrangement links TRBV7-9 to TRBJ1-2, with D unresolved. V gave up 5 bases and J gave up 2 bases, with 9 bases separating them. CDR1 SEHNR and CDR2 FQNEAQ come from the germline V gene (reference sequence). This CDR3 region has 13 residues. The CDR3 reads CASSTLINYGYTF. The DNA of the CDR3 is TGTGCCAGCAGCACCCTAATAAACTATGGCTACACCTTC.

This rearrangement joins TRBV28 to TRBJ1-5; maybe TRBD1 (5 bases). The CDR3 length is 19 residues. Germline values: CDR1 MDHEN, CDR2 SYDVKM. Trimming cost V 3 bases and J 0 bases, with 21 bases left between them. The CDR3 sequence: CASSFPPAQGPYSNQPQHF. The CDR3 DNA follows: TGTGCCAGCAGTTTTCCCCCTGCTCAGGGTCCGTATAGCAATCAGCCCCAGCATTTT.

V is TRBV12-3 or TRBV12-4 and J is TRBJ1-5; a weak D match, TRBD1 (5 bases). Between the trimmed V and J ends, which lost 6 bases and 4 bases, there was a span of 10 bases. The CDR3 extends over 13 amino acids. The CDR3 protein is CASRGQGNQPQHF. The CDR3 DNA sequence: TGTGCCAGCAGAGGGCAGGGTAATCAGCCCCAGCATTTT.

The table lists this clone with a few counts. The V call is TRBV5-1, the J call TRBJ2-7; a weak D match, TRBD2 (5 bases). Germline CDR1 is SGHRS and CDR2 is YFSETQ. CDR3 size: 15 residues. The germline V and J ends were trimmed by 0 bases and 4 bases, with 14 bases remaining between them. CDR3 loop: CASSLGLGRDYEQYF. CDR3 DNA sequence: TGCGCCAGCAGCTTGGGACTGGGCCGGGATTACGAGCAGTACTTC.

This rearrangement joins TRBV5-1 to TRBJ2-1; TRBD2 matches 8 bases. CDR3 length equals 16 residues. The germline V gene encodes CDR1 SGHRS and CDR2 YFSETQ. J lost 7 bases, V lost 3 bases, and 12 bases had no gene match. CDR3 sequence reads: CASSSPGLGGSNEQFF. The CDR3 DNA sequence: TGCGCCAGCAGCTCGCCGGGACTAGGGGGTTCGAATGAGCAGTTCTTC.

This clone was picked up one time. The V and J genes are TRBV5-6 and TRBJ2-5, with 15 bases fitting TRBD2. The V gene end was trimmed by 3 bases and the J gene end by 5 bases; junction bases not matched to a gene: 8. Germline V gene sequence: CDR1 SGHDT, CDR2 YYEEEE. This CDR3 has 17 residues. CDR3 loop: CASSSAGTSGGIETQYF. In DNA form, the CDR3 reads TGTGCCAGCAGCTCCGCCGGGACTAGCGGGGGGATCGAGACCCAGTACTTC.

CDR3 coding DNA: TGTGCCAGCAGCCAAGGACTAGCGGGGGCCAGGAGCTCCTACAATGAGCAGTTCTTC. It yields the protein CASSQGLAGARSSYNEQFF. The chain couples TRBV4-2 to TRBJ2-1; 12 bases are shared with TRBD2. This CDR3 has 19 amino acids. V was clipped by 1 base and J by 0 bases; unmatched bases: 7. CDR1 and CDR2 from the germline V gene are LGHNA and YNFKEQ.

J is TRBJ1-1 and V is TRBV28; TRBD1 matches at 10 bases. This CDR3 comprises 13 residues. V shed 6 bases, J shed 5 bases, and the junction held 3 bases outside the gene matches. Germline lookup yields CDR1 MDHEN and CDR2 SYDVKM. CDR3 bases: TGTGCCAGCAGACGACAGGGGGCTACTGAAGCTTTCTTT. Translating it yields CASRRQGATEAFF.

CDR3 nucleotides: TGTGCCATCAGTGATCTCACTGAAGCTTTCTTT. Translation gives CAISDLTEAFF. The V and J genes are TRBV10-3 and TRBJ1-1, with D hard to call. The V and J ends lost 3 bases and 4 bases respectively, with 3 bases between them. This CDR3 comprises 11 residues. Germline lookup yields CDR1 ENHRY and CDR2 SYGVKD.

This chain connects TRBV5-1 to TRBJ1-4; 12 positions match TRBD1. V was pared by 4 bases and J by 4 bases, with 5 bases of the junction left unmatched. Germline V CDR1 and CDR2: SGHRS, YFSETQ. The CDR3 length is 16 residues. CDR3 residues: CASSHGTGGLNEKLFF. The CDR3 region has the DNA TGCGCCAGCAGCCACGGGACAGGGGGCCTTAATGAAAAACTGTTTTTT.

V usage is TRBV5-6 and J usage is TRBJ1-1; D possibly corresponds to TRBD1 (5 bases). CDR1 and CDR2 from the germline V gene are SGHDT and YYEEEE. The CDR3 runs to 13 residues. Between the trimmed V and J ends, which lost 3 bases and 4 bases, there was a span of 10 bases. CDR3 in amino acids: CASSSGDSTEAFF. In nucleotides, the CDR3 is TGTGCCAGCAGCTCGGGGGATAGCACTGAAGCTTTCTTT. Using reference TRBV5-6 and TRBJ1-1 for the parts outside the CDR3, the full variable domain is DAGVTQSPTHLIKTRGQQVTLRCSPKSGHDTVSWYQQALGQGPQFIFQYYEEEERQRGNFPDRFSGHQFPNYSSELNVNALLLGDSALYLCASSSGDSTEAFFGQGTRLTVV.

This chain uses TRBV9 with TRBJ1-2; D is unresolved. This CDR3 has 15 residues. Trimming stripped 3 bases from V and 7 bases from J, with 19 bases between. CDR1 and CDR2 from the germline V gene are SGDLS and YYNGEE. The CDR3 region has the DNA TGTGCCAGCAGCGGGGGAGACGTAAGGCCCGCTGGCTACACCTTC. As protein: CASSGGDVRPAGYTF.

The chain uses TRBV2 and TRBJ1-5, with D possibly being TRBD1 (5 bases). The CDR3 is 13 amino acids. Germline CDR1 reads SNHLY; CDR2 reads FYNNEI. The V end lost 7 bases, the J end lost 4 bases, and 11 bases lay between the germline ends. CDR3 bases: TGTGCCAGCAAGGGACTGATTAATCAGCCCCAGCATTTT. This translates into CASKGLINQPQHF. Based on the CDR3 plus reference TRBV2 and TRBJ1-5, the full variable domain is EPEVTQTPSHQVTQMGQEVILRCVPISNHLYFYWYRQILGQKVEFLVSFYNNEISEKSEIFDDQFSVERPDGSNFTLKIRSTKLEDSAMYFCASKGLINQPQHFGDGTRLSIL.

The V and J genes are TRBV3-1 (or the pseudogene TRBV3-2) and TRBJ2-2; 8 positions match TRBD2. Germline V gene data show CDR1 as LGHDT and CDR2 as YNNKEL (reference sequence). The V and J ends lost 4 bases and 1 base, in that order; junction bases with no gene match: 14. This CDR3 comprises 19 residues. The CDR3 spells CASSPESAGAAQNTGELFF. The CDR3 DNA sequence: TGTGCCAGCAGCCCAGAATCAGCGGGGGCCGCACAGAACACCGGGGAGCTGTTTTTT.

The chain has TRBV20-1 and TRBJ1-2; D remains ambiguous. Trimming took off 3 bases at V and 5 bases at J, with 13 bases between the two ends. Looked up from germline, CDR1 is DFQATT and CDR2 is SNEGSKA (reference sequence). This CDR3 has 13 residues. CDR3 protein: CSASAGDGYGYTF. CDR3 nucleotide sequence: TGCAGTGCTAGTGCCGGGGATGGGTATGGCTACACCTTC.

J is TRBJ1-2 and V is TRBV30; the D is unclear. Trimming took off 4 bases at V and 4 bases at J, with 16 bases between the two ends. Germline V lookup: CDR1 GTSNPN, CDR2 SVGIG (reference sequence). The CDR3 is 14 residues long. In nucleotides, the CDR3 is TGTGCCTGGACCATTCGAGGCAGCGGCTATGGCTACACCTTC. It codes for CAWTIRGSGYGYTF.